This T cell receptor (beta chain) originates from a study of chemoradiotherapy in HPV16-positive cancers. V gave up 0 bases and J gave up 0 bases, with 6 bases separating them. Germline V CDR1 and CDR2: SGHNT, YYREEE (reference sequence). The CDR3 spans 14 residues. Over chemoradiotherapy, repertoires were sampled more than once. The table came from immunoSEQ multiplex PCR; TCRdb's copy has only in-frame clones and leaves some out. The data show 17,000 or so clones, roughly 90% seen once. The gene calls are TRBV5-4 and TRBJ1-1; D unresolved. The starting material was blood, obtained from a patient who underwent chemoradiotherapy. This TCR was recovered from a human donor with HPV-associated anogenital cancer. CDR3 protein: CASSLGRVNTEAFF. In DNA, the CDR3 is TGTGCCAGCAGCTTGGGACGGGTGAACACTGAAGCTTTCTTT. The whole variable domain, filled in from reference TRBV5-4 and TRBJ1-1, reads ETGVTQSPTHLIKTRGQQVTLRCSSQSGHNTVSWYQQALGQGPQFIFQYYREEENGRGNFPPRFSGLQFPNYSSELNVNALELDDSALYLCASSLGRVNTEAFFGQGTRLTVV.